The following is a T cell receptor beta chain sequence with its context. Antigen: not known. These data belong to a study of T cell repertoires in cytomegalovirus infection. TCRdb re-derived calls from the reads in MiXCR, one entry per CDR3 protein. The table lists a few hundred thousand distinct CDR3 sequences, just under 30% of them singletons, with 20% in the top ten. In germline, CDR1 is SQVTM, CDR2 ANQGSEA. The CDR3 loop spans 15 amino acids. V lost 0 bases and J lost 4, with 15 bases in between. The sequences come from cultured PBMCs, collected from culture after CMV antigen stimulation. This receptor was obtained from a human donor in good health (CMV status not recorded). Some clones in this sample may be carry-over from other donors' samples. The J gene is TRBJ1-2, the V gene TRBV29-1; TRBD1 is a possible D gene (6 bases). DNA for the CDR3: TGCAGCGTTGAAGATTGGGGAAAAGGGGGCTATGGCTACACCTTC. Its protein product is CSVEDWGKGGYGYTF. The full variable domain, with the rest looked up from reference TRBV29-1 and TRBJ1-2, is SAVISQKPSRDICQRGTSLTIQCQVDSQVTMMFWYRQQPGQSLTLIATANQGSEATYESGFVIDKFPISRPNLTFSTLTVSNMSPEDSSIYLCSVEDWGKGGYGYTFGSGTRLTVV.